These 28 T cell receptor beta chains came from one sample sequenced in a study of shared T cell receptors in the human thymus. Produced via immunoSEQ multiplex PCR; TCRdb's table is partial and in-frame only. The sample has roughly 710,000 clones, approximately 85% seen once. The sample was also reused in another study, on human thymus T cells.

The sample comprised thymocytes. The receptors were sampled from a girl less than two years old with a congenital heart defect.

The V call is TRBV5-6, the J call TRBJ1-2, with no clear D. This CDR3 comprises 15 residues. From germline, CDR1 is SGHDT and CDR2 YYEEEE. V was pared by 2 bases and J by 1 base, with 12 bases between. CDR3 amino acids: CASSLRGSYNYGYTF. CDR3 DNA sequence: TGTGCCAGCAGCTTAAGAGGGTCCTATAACTATGGCTACACCTTC.

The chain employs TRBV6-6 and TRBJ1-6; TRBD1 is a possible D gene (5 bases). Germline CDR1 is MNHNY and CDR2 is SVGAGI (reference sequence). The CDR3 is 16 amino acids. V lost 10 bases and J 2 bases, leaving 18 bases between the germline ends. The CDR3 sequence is CATLPAQVPYNSPLHF. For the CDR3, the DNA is TGTGCCACCCTCCCGGCACAGGTCCCCTATAATTCACCCCTCCACTTT.

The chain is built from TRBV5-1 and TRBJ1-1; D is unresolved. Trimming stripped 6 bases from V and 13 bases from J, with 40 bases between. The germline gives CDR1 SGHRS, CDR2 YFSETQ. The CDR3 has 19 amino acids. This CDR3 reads CASNGIVPKTGSDWDKHFF. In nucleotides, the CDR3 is TGCGCCAGCAACGGGATTGTCCCCAAAACTGGATCGGACTGGGATAAGCATTTCTTT.

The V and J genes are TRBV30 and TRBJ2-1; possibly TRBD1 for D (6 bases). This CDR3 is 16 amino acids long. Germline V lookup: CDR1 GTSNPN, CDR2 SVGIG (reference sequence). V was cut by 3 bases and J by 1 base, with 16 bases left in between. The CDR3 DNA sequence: TGTGCCTGGAGCACTCACAGGGAAAGATCCTACAATGAGCAGTTCTTC. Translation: CAWSTHRERSYNEQFF.

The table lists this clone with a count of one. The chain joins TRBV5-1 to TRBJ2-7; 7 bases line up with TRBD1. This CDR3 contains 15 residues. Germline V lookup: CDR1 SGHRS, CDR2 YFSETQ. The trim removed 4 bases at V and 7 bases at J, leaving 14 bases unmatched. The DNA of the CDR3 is TGCGCCAGCAGCATAAAGGGACAGTCAATAGGGGAGCAGTACTTC. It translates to CASSIKGQSIGEQYF.

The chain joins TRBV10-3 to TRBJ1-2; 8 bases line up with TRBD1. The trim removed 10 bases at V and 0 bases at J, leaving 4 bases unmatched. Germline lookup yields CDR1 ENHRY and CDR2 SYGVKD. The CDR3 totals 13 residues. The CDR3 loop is CATMTGANYGYTF. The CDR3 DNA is TGTGCCACCATGACAGGGGCTAACTATGGCTACACCTTC.

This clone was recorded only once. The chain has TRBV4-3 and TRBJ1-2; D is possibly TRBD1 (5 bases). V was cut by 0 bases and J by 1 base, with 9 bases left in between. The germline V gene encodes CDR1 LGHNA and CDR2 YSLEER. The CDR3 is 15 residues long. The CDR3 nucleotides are TGCGCCAGCAGCCAAGATGCGGGGCTTAACTATGGCTACACCTTC. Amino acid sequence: CASSQDAGLNYGYTF.

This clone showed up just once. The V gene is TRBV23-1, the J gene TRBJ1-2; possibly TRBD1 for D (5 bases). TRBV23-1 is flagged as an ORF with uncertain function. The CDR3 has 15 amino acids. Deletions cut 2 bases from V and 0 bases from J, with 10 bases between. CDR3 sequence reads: CASSQRQSTNYGYTF. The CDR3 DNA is TGCGCCAGCAGTCAACGACAGAGTACTAACTATGGCTACACCTTC.

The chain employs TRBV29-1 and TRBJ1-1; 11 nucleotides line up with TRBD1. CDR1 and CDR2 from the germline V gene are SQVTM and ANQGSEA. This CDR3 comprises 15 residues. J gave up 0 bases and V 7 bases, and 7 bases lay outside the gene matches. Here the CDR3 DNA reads TGCAGCGCAAGGGACAGGGGGGTTATGAACACTGAAGCTTTCTTT. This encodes CSARDRGVMNTEAFF.

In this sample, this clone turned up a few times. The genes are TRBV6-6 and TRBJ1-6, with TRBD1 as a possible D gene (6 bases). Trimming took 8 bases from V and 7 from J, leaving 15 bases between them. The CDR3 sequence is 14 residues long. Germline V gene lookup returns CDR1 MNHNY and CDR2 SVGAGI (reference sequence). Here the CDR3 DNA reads TGTGCCAGCCACCAGGGGTATTGGAATTCACCCCTCCACTTT. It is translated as CASHQGYWNSPLHF.

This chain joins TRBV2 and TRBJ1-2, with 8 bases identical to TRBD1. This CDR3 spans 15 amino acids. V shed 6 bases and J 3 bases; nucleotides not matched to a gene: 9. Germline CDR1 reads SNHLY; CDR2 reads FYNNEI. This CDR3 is CASSETRDRHYGYTF. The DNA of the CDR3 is TGTGCCAGCAGCGAAACCCGGGACAGGCACTATGGCTACACCTTC.

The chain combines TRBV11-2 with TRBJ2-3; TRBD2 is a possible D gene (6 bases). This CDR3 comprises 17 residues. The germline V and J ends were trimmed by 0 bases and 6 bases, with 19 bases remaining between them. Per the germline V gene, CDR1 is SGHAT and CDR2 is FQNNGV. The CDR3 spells CASSLDLRTGAKDTQYF. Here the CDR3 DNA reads TGTGCCAGCAGCTTAGACCTAAGGACGGGAGCGAAGGATACGCAGTATTTT.

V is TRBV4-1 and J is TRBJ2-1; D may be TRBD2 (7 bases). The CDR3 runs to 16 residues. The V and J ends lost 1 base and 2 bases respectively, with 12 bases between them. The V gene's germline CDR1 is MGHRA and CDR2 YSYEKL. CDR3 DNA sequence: TGCGCCAGCAGCCAAGCCCGGGGGGCCACCTACAATGAGCAGTTCTTC. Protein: CASSQARGATYNEQFF.

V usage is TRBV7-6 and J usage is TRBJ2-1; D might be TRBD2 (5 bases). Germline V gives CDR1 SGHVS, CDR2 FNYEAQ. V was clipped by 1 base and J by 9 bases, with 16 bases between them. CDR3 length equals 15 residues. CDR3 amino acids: CASSLDEGDSGEQFF. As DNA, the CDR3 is TGTGCCAGCAGCTTAGACGAGGGAGACTCGGGTGAGCAGTTCTTC.

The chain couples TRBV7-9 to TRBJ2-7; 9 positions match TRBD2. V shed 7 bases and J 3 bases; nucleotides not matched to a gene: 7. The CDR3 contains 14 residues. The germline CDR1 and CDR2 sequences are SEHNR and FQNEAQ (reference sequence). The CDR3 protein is CASTFSGGSYEQYF. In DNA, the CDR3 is TGTGCCAGCACCTTTAGCGGGGGTAGCTACGAGCAGTACTTC.

CDR3 sequence: CASSDGTYNQPQHF. For the CDR3, the DNA is TGTGCCAGCTCAGATGGGACATACAATCAGCCCCAGCATTTT. This chain links TRBV18 with TRBJ1-5, with D possibly being TRBD1 (6 bases). The length of the CDR3 is 14 residues. Germline loops: CDR1 KGHSH, CDR2 LQKENI. With 5 bases removed from V and 3 bases from J, the gap between germline ends came to 11 bases.

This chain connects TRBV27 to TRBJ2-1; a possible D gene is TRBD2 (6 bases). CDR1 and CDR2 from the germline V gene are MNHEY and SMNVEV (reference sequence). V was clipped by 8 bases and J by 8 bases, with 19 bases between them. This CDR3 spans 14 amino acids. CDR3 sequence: CASGISRRVDEQFF. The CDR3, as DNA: TGTGCCAGCGGGATCAGCCGGAGGGTCGATGAGCAGTTCTTC.

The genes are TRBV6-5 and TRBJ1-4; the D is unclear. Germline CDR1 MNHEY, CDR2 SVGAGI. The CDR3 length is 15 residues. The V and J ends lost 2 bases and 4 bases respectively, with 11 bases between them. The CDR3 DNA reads TGTGCCAGCAGTTACCTTGGCGGGGATAATGAAAAACTGTTTTTT. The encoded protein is CASSYLGGDNEKLFF.

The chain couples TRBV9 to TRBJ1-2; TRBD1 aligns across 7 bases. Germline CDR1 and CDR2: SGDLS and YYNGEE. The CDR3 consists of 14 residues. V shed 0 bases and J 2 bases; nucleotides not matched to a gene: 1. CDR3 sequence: CASSVGDSNYGYTF. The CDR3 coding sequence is TGTGCCAGCAGCGTAGGGGACAGCAACTATGGCTACACCTTC.

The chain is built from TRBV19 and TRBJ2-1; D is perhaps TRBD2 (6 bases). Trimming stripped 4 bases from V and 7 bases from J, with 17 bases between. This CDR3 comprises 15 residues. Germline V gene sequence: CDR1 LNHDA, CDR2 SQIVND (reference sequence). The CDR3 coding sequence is TGTGCCAGTAGTAGACGACTAGTCGAGGGGAATGAGCAGTTCTTC. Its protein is CASSRRLVEGNEQFF.

Here the CDR3 reads CASSLARHRVEFKIYEQYF. The CDR3 DNA follows: TGTGCCAGCAGCTTAGCGCGGCACAGGGTAGAGTTTAAGATCTACGAGCAGTACTTC. The gene calls are TRBV7-8 and TRBJ2-7, with D tentatively TRBD1 (6 bases). The CDR3 is 19 residues long. CDR1 is SGHVS, CDR2 FQNEAQ, per germline. Between the trimmed V and J ends, which lost 0 bases and 3 bases, there was a span of 24 bases.

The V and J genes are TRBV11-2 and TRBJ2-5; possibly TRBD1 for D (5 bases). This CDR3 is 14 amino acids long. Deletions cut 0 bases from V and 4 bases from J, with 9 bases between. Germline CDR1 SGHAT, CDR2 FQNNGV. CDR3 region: CASSLDRVGETQYF. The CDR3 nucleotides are TGTGCCAGCAGCTTAGACAGGGTGGGAGAGACCCAGTACTTC.

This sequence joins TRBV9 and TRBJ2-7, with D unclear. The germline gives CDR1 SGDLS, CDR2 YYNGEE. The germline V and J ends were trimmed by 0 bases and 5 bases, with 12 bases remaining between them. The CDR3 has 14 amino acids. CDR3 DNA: TGTGCCAGCAGCGTAGCAGCAGGATGCCACGAGCAGTACTTC. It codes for CASSVAAGCHEQYF. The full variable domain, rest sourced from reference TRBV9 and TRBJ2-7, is DSGVTQTPKHLITATGQRVTLRCSPRSGDLSVYWYQQSLDQGLQFLIQYYNGEERAKGNILERFSAQQFPDLHSELNLSSLELGDSALYFCASSVAAGCHEQYFGPGTRLTVT.

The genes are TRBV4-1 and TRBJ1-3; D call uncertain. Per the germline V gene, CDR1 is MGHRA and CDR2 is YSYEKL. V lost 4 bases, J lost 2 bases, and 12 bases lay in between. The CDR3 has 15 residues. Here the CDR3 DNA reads TGCGCCAGCAGCCTGGCGGTAACCGCTGGAAACACCATATATTTT. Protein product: CASSLAVTAGNTIYF.

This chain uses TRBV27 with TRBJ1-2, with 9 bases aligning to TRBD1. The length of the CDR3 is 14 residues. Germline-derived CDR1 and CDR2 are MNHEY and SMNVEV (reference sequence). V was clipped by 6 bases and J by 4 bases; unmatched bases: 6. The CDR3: CASSPPGQGYGYTF. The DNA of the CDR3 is TGTGCCAGCAGCCCGCCGGGACAGGGCTATGGCTACACCTTC.

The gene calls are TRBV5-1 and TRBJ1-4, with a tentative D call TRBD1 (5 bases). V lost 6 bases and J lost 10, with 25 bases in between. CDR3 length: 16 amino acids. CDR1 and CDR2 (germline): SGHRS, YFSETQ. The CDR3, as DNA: TGCGCCAGCAATAAGGGGACGGGGGGTAGTATCGGAAAACTGTTTTTT. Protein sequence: CASNKGTGGSIGKLFF.

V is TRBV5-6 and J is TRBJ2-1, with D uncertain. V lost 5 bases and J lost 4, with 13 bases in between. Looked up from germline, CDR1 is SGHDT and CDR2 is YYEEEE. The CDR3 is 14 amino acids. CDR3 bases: TGTGCCAGCAGTGGGCCGAGTTCATACAATGAGCAGTTCTTC. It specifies CASSGPSSYNEQFF.

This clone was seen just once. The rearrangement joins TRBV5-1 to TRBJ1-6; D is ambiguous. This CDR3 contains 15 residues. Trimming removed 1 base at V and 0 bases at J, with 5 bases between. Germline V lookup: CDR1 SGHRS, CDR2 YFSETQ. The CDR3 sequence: CASSLRSSYNSPLHF. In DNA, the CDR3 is TGCGCCAGCAGCTTGCGGAGCTCCTATAATTCACCCCTCCACTTT.